This T cell receptor beta chain was sequenced in a study of cytomegalovirus exposure and HLA in healthy donors. Study outcomes and limitations: Rare sequences made up most TCRs, while some public TCRs were found in many donors. The study carried out a later analysis of TCR beta sequences. It associated under 20,000 of them with specific HLA alleles at a false discovery rate of 0.05.

Primers: 60 Vbeta forward and 13 Jbeta reverse. Clones were read by immunoSEQ multiplex PCR, and TCRdb kept only the in-frame ones, dropping some. The sample consists of about 160,000 clones, around 81% of them appearing once. Each donor's status was that of a healthy bone marrow donor. The CDR3 runs to 12 residues. Germline V CDR1 and CDR2: MDHEN, SYDVKM. The V gene lost 5 bases and the J gene lost 4 bases, with 6 bases spanning the gap. Details on this clone: The target antigen is unknown.

This sequence originates from a man between 35 and 55 years old in good health and CMV-seronegative. The sequencing input was PBMCs. The rearrangement uses TRBV28 and TRBJ1-5; D gene ambiguous. The CDR3 region has the DNA TGTGCCAGCAGTCAGGTGAATCAGCCCCAGCATTTT. Amino acid sequence: CASSQVNQPQHF.